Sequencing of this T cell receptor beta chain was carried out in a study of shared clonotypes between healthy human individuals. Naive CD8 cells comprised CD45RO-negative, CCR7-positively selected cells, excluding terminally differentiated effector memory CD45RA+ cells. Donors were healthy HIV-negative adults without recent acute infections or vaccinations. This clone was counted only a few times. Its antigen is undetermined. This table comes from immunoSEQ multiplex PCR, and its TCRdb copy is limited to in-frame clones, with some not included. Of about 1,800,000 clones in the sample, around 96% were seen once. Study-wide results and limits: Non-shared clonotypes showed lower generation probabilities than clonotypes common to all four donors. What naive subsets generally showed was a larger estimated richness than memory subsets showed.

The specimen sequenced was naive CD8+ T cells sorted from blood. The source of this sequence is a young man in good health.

CDR3 nucleotides: TGTGCCAGCAGTGAAAACGTGGGACTACGACATACCGGGGAGCTGTTTTTT. Encoded protein: CASSENVGLRHTGELFF. J is TRBJ2-2 and V is TRBV2; 7 bases are a match to TRBD2. The CDR3 is 17 residues long. Germline-derived CDR1 and CDR2 are SNHLY and FYNNEI. V dropped 2 bases and J dropped 5; count of bases not matched to a gene: 11.